These 8 T cell receptor beta chains share one sample of origin, sequenced in a study of T cells in Graves' hyperthyroidism and ophthalmopathy. Amplification targeted TCR beta CDR3 regions from RNA transcripts. The study used the HTBI primer set for a first-round RT-PCR of the TCR CDR3. MiXCR, applied by TCRdb to the multiplex PCR reads, yields one record per CDR3 protein. The data contain roughly 400,000 distinct CDR3 sequences, about 14% of them singletons. Sequencing input: blood. These receptor sequences come from a man aged 45 to 65 with Graves' ophthalmopathy.

The chain employs TRBV20-1 and TRBJ2-7; TRBD2 matches 12 bases. CDR1 and CDR2 from the germline V gene are DFQATT and SNEGSKA (reference sequence). The trim removed 5 bases at V and 4 bases at J, leaving 6 bases unmatched. This CDR3 is 14 amino acids long. CDR3 sequence reads: CSALPSGRAYEQYF. The CDR3 DNA reads as TGCAGTGCTCTACCTAGCGGGAGGGCTTACGAGCAGTACTTC.

DNA for the CDR3: TGTGCCAGCAGCTTTGATCCGGGCATGAACACTGAAGCTTTCTTT. Protein sequence: CASSFDPGMNTEAFF. The gene calls are TRBV7-3 and TRBJ1-1; D unresolved. The CDR3 runs to 15 residues. V was clipped by 3 bases and J by 0 bases, with 11 bases between them. Per germline, CDR1 SGHTA and CDR2 FQGTGA.

The chain combines TRBV7-9 with TRBJ2-7, with 12 bases identical to TRBD2. The CDR3 has 17 residues. CDR1 is SEHNR and CDR2 is FQNEAQ in the germline V gene (reference sequence). V gave up 4 bases and J gave up 3 bases; unmatched junction bases: 10. The CDR3 DNA reads as TGTGCCAGCAGCTCTGGACTAGCGGGAAAAGATCTCTACGAGCAGTACTTC. Translating gives CASSSGLAGKDLYEQYF.

This clonotype was seen a few times. The rearrangement uses TRBV30 and TRBJ1-6, with a tentative D call TRBD1 (5 bases). Germline CDR1 GTSNPN, CDR2 SVGIG (reference sequence). Deletions cut 7 bases from V and 0 bases from J, with 13 bases between. The CDR3 is 15 residues long. CDR3 bases: TGTGCCTTCCAGGGTTATCGCTCCTATAATTCACCCCTCCACTTT. Residues: CAFQGYRSYNSPLHF.

This rearrangement joins TRBV12-3 or TRBV12-4 to TRBJ1-1; weak D call: TRBD1 (5 bases). Trimming took off 5 bases at V and 3 bases at J, with 10 bases between the two ends. The CDR3 covers 13 residues. The CDR3 region has the DNA TGTGCCAGCAGTCCGAGGGGCTACACTGAAGCTTTCTTT. Translating it yields CASSPRGYTEAFF.

This clonotype was seen at least ten times. This chain connects TRBV11-1 to TRBJ2-7; D is ambiguous. CDR1 SGHAT and CDR2 FQDESV come from the germline V gene (reference sequence). The CDR3 totals 15 residues. Trimming pared 4 bases from V and 1 base from J, leaving 14 bases between. The DNA for the CDR3 is TGTGCCAGCAGCTCCTGGGAACGGGCGTCCTACGAGCAGTACTTC. It yields the protein CASSSWERASYEQYF.

To note about this clonotype: No conserved phenylalanine or tryptophan ends this CDR3, so it is likely a read error. V and J are TRBV19 and TRBJ2-7, with D perhaps TRBD1 (6 bases). The germline V and J ends were trimmed by 6 bases and 5 bases, with 20 bases remaining between them. Germline CDR1 LNHDA, CDR2 SQIVND (reference sequence). This CDR3 region has 15 residues. CDR3 residues: CASRQPGQTAHEQYL. CDR3 in DNA: TGTGCCAGTAGACAGCCCGGACAGACGGCCCACGAGCAGTACCTC.

This chain links TRBV4-1 with TRBJ1-5; D possibly corresponds to TRBD1 (6 bases). CDR1 and CDR2 (germline): MGHRA, YSYEKL. The V end was cut by 2 bases, the J end by 0 bases, with 11 bases between. This CDR3 comprises 16 residues. CDR3 protein: CASSQTTGISNQPQHF. Written as DNA, the CDR3 is TGCGCCAGCAGCCAAACGACAGGCATTAGCAATCAGCCCCAGCATTTT.